The present TCR beta chain was sequenced within a study of T cells in Graves' hyperthyroidism and ophthalmopathy. Study-level points and caveats: Ophthalmopathy was separated from stable hyperthyroidism by a 13 V-J model. Model output signaled ophthalmopathy a median around 6.9 months ahead of onset. Most expanded thyroid clonotypes above 0.001 also appeared in blood.

The hyperthyroidism was newly diagnosed and had lasted under 2 months; the patients were aged 18 to 65. TCR beta CDR3 regions were amplified from RNA. An initial round of RT-PCR targeting the TCR CDR3 relied on the HTBI primer set. TCRdb re-called the multiplex PCR reads through MiXCR, storing one row per CDR3 protein. The sample records hundreds of thousands of distinct CDR3 sequences, more than 13% being singletons. This CDR3 contains 13 residues. V trimming: 0 bases; J trimming: 4 bases; junction bases outside the gene matches: 2. Per the germline V gene, CDR1 is DFQATT and CDR2 is SNEGSKA (reference sequence). This clonotype was counted a few times. The antigen is unknown.

This receptor was taken from a young woman with Graves' hyperthyroidism. The specimen sequenced was blood. This chain connects TRBV20-1 to TRBJ2-7; 8 positions match TRBD2. CDR3 residues: CSARDTGGYEQYF. DNA for the CDR3: TGCAGTGCTAGAGATACGGGAGGGTACGAGCAGTACTTC.